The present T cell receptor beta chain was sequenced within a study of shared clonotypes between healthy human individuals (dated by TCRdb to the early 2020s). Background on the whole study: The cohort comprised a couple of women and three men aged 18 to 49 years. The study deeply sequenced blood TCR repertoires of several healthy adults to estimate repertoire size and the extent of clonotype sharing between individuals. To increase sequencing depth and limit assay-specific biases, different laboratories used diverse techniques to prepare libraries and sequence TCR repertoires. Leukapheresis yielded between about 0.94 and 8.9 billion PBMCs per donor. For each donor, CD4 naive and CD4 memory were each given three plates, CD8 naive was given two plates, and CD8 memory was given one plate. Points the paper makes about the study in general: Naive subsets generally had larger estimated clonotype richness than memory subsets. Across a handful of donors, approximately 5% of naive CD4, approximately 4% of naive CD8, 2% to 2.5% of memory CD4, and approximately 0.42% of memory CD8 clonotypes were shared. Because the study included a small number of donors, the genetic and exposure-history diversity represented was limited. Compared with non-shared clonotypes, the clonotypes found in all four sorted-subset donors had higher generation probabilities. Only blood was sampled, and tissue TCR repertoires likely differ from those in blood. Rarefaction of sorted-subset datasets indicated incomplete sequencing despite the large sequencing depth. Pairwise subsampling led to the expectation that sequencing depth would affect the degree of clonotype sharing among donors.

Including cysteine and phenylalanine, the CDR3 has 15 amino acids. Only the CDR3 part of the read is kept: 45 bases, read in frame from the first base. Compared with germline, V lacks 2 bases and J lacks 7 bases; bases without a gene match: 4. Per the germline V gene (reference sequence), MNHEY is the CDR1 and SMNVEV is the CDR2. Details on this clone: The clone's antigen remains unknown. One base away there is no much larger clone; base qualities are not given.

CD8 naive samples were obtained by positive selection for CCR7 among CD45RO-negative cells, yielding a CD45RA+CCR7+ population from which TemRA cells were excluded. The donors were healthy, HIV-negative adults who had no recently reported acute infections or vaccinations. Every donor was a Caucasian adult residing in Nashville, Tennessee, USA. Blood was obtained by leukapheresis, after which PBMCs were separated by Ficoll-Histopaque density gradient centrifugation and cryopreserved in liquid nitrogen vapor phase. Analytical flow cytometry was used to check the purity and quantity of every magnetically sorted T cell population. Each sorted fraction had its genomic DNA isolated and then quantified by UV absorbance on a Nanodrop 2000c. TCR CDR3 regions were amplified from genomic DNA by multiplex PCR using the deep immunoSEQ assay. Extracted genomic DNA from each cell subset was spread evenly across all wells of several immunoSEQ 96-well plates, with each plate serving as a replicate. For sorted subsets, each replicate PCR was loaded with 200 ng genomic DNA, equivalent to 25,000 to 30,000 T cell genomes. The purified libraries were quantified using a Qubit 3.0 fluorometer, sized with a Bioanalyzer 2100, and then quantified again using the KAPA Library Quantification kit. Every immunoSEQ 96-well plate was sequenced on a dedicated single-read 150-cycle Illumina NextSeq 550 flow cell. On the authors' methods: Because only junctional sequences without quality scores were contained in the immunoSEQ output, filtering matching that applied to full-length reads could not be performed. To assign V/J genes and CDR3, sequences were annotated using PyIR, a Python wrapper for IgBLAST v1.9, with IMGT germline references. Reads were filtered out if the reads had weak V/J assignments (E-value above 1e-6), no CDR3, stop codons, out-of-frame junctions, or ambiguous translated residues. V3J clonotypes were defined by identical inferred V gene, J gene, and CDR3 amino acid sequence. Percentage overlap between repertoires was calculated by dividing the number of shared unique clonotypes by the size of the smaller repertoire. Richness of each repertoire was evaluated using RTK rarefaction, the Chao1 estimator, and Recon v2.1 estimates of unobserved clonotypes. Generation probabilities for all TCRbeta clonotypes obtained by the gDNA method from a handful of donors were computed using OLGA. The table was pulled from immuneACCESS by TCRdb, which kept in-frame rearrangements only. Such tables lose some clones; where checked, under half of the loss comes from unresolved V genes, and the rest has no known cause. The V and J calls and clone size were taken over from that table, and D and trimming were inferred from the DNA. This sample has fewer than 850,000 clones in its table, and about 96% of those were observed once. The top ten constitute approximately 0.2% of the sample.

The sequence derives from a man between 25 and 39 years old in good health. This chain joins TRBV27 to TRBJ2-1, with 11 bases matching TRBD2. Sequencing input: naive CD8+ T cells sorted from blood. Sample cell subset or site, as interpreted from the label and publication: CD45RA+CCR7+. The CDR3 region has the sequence CASSLTSGSLNEQFF. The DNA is TGTGCCAGCAGTTTAACTAGCGGGAGCCTGAATGAGCAGTTCTTC.